The T cell receptor (beta chain) described here comes from a study of T cell responses to AZD1222 COVID-19 vaccine. The wider study: Second-dose recipients at about 4 or about 12 weeks were treated as one pooled group.

A note on this clone: Its antigen is unidentified. Because the CDR3 is missing its conserved closing phenylalanine or tryptophan, this is likely a read error. No DNA is shown, since the ends of the CDR3 on it are uncertain; the CDR3 is the one TCRdb lists.

Sequenced by immunoSEQ multiplex PCR; TCRdb stores in-frame clones only, minus some. This sample has over 100,000 clones, with over 75% found just once. Germline V CDR1 and CDR2: MNHNY, SVGAGI (reference sequence). From its first to its last residue, the CDR3 has 15 amino acids. Broader study findings: Compared with day 0, the breadth and depth of the Spike-specific TCR repertoire rose significantly after two doses of AZD1222. Dominant CD4 TCR responses targeted spike regions 160-218 and 743-854. Clonal diversity was possibly underestimated, and white British individuals and females predominated among donors.

This chain links TRBV6-6 with TRBJ1-2; the table names TRBD1, a call not compared with the DNA. This specimen was peripheral blood, taken on day 0 of AZD1222 vaccination. The TCR originated in an adult in good health. This chain's CDR3 is CASSYSENGGHGFHL.